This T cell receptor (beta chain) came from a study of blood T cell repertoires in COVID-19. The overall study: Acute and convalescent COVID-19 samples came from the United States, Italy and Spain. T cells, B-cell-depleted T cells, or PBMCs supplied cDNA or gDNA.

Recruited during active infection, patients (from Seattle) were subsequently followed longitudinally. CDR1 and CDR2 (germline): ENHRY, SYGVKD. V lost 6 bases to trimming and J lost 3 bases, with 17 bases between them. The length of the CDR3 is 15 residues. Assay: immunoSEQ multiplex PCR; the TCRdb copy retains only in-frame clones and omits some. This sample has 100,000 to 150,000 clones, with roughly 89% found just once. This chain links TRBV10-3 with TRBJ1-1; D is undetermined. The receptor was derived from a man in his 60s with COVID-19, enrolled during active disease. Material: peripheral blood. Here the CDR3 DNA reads TGTGCCATCAGGAAAGGCGGCAGCGATTACACTGAAGCTTTCTTT. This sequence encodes CAIRKGGSDYTEAFF.